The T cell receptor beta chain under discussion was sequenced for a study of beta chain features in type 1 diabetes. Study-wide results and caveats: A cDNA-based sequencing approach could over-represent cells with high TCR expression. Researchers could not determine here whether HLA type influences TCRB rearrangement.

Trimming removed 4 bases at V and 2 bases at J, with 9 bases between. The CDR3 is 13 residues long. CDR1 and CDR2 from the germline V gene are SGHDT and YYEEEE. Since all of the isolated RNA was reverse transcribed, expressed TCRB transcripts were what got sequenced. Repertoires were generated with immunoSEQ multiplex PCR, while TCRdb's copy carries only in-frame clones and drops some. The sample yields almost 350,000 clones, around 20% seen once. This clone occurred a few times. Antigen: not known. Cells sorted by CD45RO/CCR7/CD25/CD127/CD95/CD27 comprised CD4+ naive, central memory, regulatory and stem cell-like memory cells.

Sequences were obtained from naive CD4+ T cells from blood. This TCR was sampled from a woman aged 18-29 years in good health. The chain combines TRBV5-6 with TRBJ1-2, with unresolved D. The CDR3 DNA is TGTGCCAGCAGCCCCGCCCGGAACTATGGCTACACCTTC. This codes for CASSPARNYGYTF.